This TCR beta chain is drawn from a study of TIL therapy for anti-PD-1-resistant metastatic lung cancer. Study in general: A handful of tumors were EGFR-mutant and two were ALK-rearranged. Tumors carried a median roughly 1.5 non-synonymous mutations per megabase.

The libraries were made with immunoSEQ v3. Only in-frame clones appear in the TCRdb table, and some are missing; sequencing was by immunoSEQ multiplex PCR. The sample carries thousands of clones, around three fifths recorded once. This clone showed up just once. What it binds is not known. Time point in this sample: pre-treatment sample, taken before nivolumab and TIL therapy. Tumor tissue came from excised metastases, mostly pleural nodules or supraclavicular lymph nodes. Regarding the study as a whole: Many TIL product clones were absent from baseline tumor, suggesting clonal contraction.

The CDR3 loop spans 15 amino acids. The V gene's germline CDR1 is MDHEN and CDR2 SYDVKM. The V gene end was trimmed by 5 bases and the J gene end by 6 bases; junction bases not matched to a gene: 7. The input for sequencing was tumor tissue, taken at baseline. The receptor comes from a man aged 70-80 years with non-small cell lung cancer. The chain couples TRBV28 to TRBJ2-2; 9 bases are a match to TRBD2. The CDR3 loop reads CASSRREGSSGELFF. The CDR3 coding sequence is TGTGCCAGCAGTAGGCGGGAGGGCTCTTCCGGGGAGCTGTTTTTT.